These T cell receptor beta chains were read from a single sample in a study of identical twins. MiXCR was run by TCRdb on the 5' RACE reads, yielding one entry per CDR3 protein. The table has fewer than 450,000 distinct CDR3 sequences, approximately 8.7% seen once. Sequencing was done on a sample of naive T cells sorted from blood. The origin of the receptors is a woman aged 45-65 years in good health. The CDR3 runs from the conserved cysteine through the conserved F or W. D genes are given only for firm matches. For some rows the clone size is stated as once, few or many, or as a class when expanded; others skip it.

v_gene: TRBV4-1
d_gene: TRBD2
abundance: -
j_gene: TRBJ2-1
CDR3aa: CASSHSGTSGSLGNEQFF
CDR3nt: TGCGCCAGCAGCCATTCCGGGACTAGCGGGAGTCTAGGTAATGAGCAGTTCTTC

v_gene: TRBV5-1
d_gene: TRBD1
abundance: many
j_gene: TRBJ2-5
CDR3aa: CASSLDGTGGETQYF
CDR3nt: TGCGCCAGCAGCTTGGATGGGACAGGGGGAGAGACCCAGTACTTC

v_gene: TRBV12-3/TRBV12-4
d_gene: -
abundance: few
j_gene: TRBJ2-7
CDR3aa: CASSFSGPSYEQYF
CDR3nt: TGTGCCAGCAGTTTTTCAGGACCCTCCTACGAGCAGTACTTC

v_gene: TRBV5-5
d_gene: -
abundance: -
j_gene: TRBJ2-7
CDR3aa: CASSSERVYEQYF
CDR3nt: TGTGCCAGCAGCTCCGAGAGGGTTTACGAGCAGTACTTC

v_gene: TRBV5-4
d_gene: TRBD2
abundance: -
j_gene: TRBJ2-5
CDR3aa: CASSPGLAGEIKETQYF
CDR3nt: TGTGCCAGCAGCCCGGGACTAGCGGGAGAGATAAAAGAGACCCAGTACTTC

v_gene: TRBV5-1
d_gene: TRBD1
abundance: -
j_gene: TRBJ1-1
CDR3aa: CASREGTGNTEAFF
CDR3nt: TGCGCCAGCAGGGAAGGGACAGGGAACACTGAAGCTTTCTTT

v_gene: TRBV30
d_gene: -
abundance: -
j_gene: TRBJ2-2
CDR3aa: CAWSATRNTGELFF
CDR3nt: TGTGCCTGGAGCGCCACAAGGAACACCGGGGAGCTGTTTTTT

v_gene: TRBV7-6
d_gene: TRBD2
abundance: -
j_gene: TRBJ2-3
CDR3aa: CASSSRTGGRDTQYF
CDR3nt: TGTGCCAGCAGCTCTAGGACGGGGGGGAGAGATACGCAGTATTTT

v_gene: TRBV4-1
d_gene: TRBD1
abundance: few
j_gene: TRBJ1-1
CDR3aa: CASSQPAGGRNTEAFF
CDR3nt: TGCGCCAGCAGCCAACCGGCAGGGGGCCGAAACACTGAAGCTTTCTTT

v_gene: TRBV6-5
d_gene: -
abundance: -
j_gene: TRBJ1-4
CDR3aa: CASSPNFRATTNEKLFF
CDR3nt: TGTGCCAGCAGCCCTAACTTCCGGGCTACAACTAATGAAAAACTGTTTTTT

v_gene: TRBV7-8
d_gene: -
abundance: many
j_gene: TRBJ2-7
CDR3aa: CASSPPGSSYEQYF
CDR3nt: TGTGCCAGCAGCCCACCGGGCTCCTCCTACGAGCAGTACTTC

v_gene: TRBV11-3
d_gene: -
abundance: -
j_gene: TRBJ2-3
CDR3aa: CASRGRVGADTQYF
CDR3nt: TGTGCCAGCAGAGGCAGGGTCGGTGCGGATACGCAGTATTTT

v_gene: TRBV6-5
d_gene: -
abundance: few
j_gene: TRBJ1-5
CDR3aa: CASSYQGTSQPQHF
CDR3nt: TGTGCCAGCAGTTACCAAGGGACGAGTCAGCCCCAGCATTTT

v_gene: TRBV4-1
d_gene: -
abundance: -
j_gene: TRBJ2-3
CDR3aa: CASSQEAGPDTQYF
CDR3nt: TGCGCCAGCAGCCAAGAGGCGGGTCCGGATACGCAGTATTTT

v_gene: TRBV5-1
d_gene: -
abundance: many
j_gene: TRBJ2-5
CDR3aa: CASSLSGARETQYF
CDR3nt: TGCGCCAGCAGCTTGAGTGGCGCGAGAGAGACCCAGTACTTC

v_gene: TRBV5-1
d_gene: TRBD2
abundance: few
j_gene: TRBJ2-7
CDR3aa: CASSRTSGTEEQYF
CDR3nt: TGCGCCAGCAGCCGGACTAGCGGGACGGAGGAGCAGTACTTC

v_gene: TRBV12-3/TRBV12-4
d_gene: TRBD1
abundance: few
j_gene: TRBJ1-2
CDR3aa: CASRRDRNYGYTF
CDR3nt: TGTGCCAGCAGAAGGGACAGGAACTATGGCTACACCTTC